This T cell receptor (beta chain) was documented in a study of blood T cells in healthy people across ages. General observations from the study: TCR beta diversity, measured per million T cells, fell in a roughly linear way with age. Estimates of total diversity, which came from one million sequenced T cells, were considered to be underestimates.

Investigators took 9.5 to 10 milliliters of peripheral blood from every donor. Turning to this clonotype: The antigen is unknown.

With a J-beta primer mix and a sample-barcoded 5' primer, a second PCR ran about 6 to 11 cycles. TCRdb re-called the 5' RACE reads through MiXCR, storing one row per CDR3 protein. The sample includes approximately 1.5 million distinct CDR3 sequences, 35% to 45% of them seen just once. Source material: blood. This sequence was found in a woman between 18 and 29 years old in good health.

CDR3 region: CSAREGGPQHF. DNA of the CDR3: TGCAGTGCTAGAGAGGGGGGGCCCCAGCATTTT. The chain couples TRBV20-1 to TRBJ1-5, with D perhaps TRBD1 (5 bases). The CDR3 consists of 11 residues. Between the trimmed V and J ends, which lost 0 bases and 9 bases, there was a span of 6 bases. Germline CDR1 is DFQATT and CDR2 is SNEGSKA (reference sequence).